The clone carrying this TCR beta chain was seen a single time. The source of the sample is a study of blood T cell repertoires in COVID-19. As for the study in general: Donors in the United States, Italy and Spain gave samples during acute or convalescent COVID-19. In each case, the material was cDNA or gDNA derived from T cells, B-cell-depleted T cells, or PBMCs.

As originally analysed: Reference gene primer amplification yielded estimated nucleated cell counts. Assay used: immunoSEQ multiplex PCR; TCRdb lists only in-frame clones, some missing. Clone size and the V and J calls come from that table; the DNA yielded D and trimming. The data hold roughly 35,000 clones, with 90% observed a single time. Losses at the gene ends were 7 bases for V and 8 bases for J; bases not matched to a gene: 3. In germline, CDR1 is MDHEN, CDR2 SYDVKM. The CDR3 has 12 amino acids. This sequence originates from a man aged 70-80 years with acute or convalescent COVID-19. The sequenced sample was peripheral blood. This chain connects TRBV28 to TRBJ1-4, with 8 bases lining up with TRBD1. CDR3 coding DNA: TGTGCCAGCATTGACAGGGGAGAAAAACTGTTTTTT. It specifies CASIDRGEKLFF.